This TCR beta chain was documented in a study of blood T cells in healthy people across ages. A second roughly 7 to 12 cycle PCR used barcoded and J-beta primers. TCRdb re-derived calls from the 5' RACE reads in MiXCR, one entry per CDR3 protein. The table has more than 650,000 distinct CDR3 sequences, roughly 53% seen once. This TCR came from a man older than 75 in good health. The sequenced sample consisted of blood.

The CDR3: CASSLTSGKNEQFF. CDR3 DNA sequence: TGCGCCAGCAGCCTAACTAGCGGGAAGAATGAGCAGTTCTTC. The chain links TRBV5-1 to TRBJ2-1, with 10 bases fitting TRBD2. CDR3 length: 14 amino acids. The V gene end was trimmed by 4 bases and the J gene end by 7 bases; junction bases not matched to a gene: 5. Germline CDR1 reads SGHRS; CDR2 reads YFSETQ.